The 25 T cell receptor beta chains given below trace back to one sample, sequenced in a study of CD8 T cells in ankylosing spondylitis. MiXCR was run by TCRdb on the 5' RACE reads, yielding one entry per CDR3 protein. The data contain hundreds of thousands of distinct CDR3 sequences, 15% to 20% of them singletons. These receptors' targets are unknown. General study results and limits: A motif of eight or nine highly homologous TCR beta variants was seen as apparently characteristic of ankylosing spondylitis blood.

Sequences were obtained from blood, either unsorted or a sorted T cell fraction (not recorded which). The receptors derive from a male donor with ankylosing spondylitis.

The V and J genes are TRBV4-1 and TRBJ2-1; D uncertain. This CDR3 has 14 residues. Trimming removed 0 bases at V and 10 bases at J, with 13 bases between. Germline V gene data show CDR1 as MGHRA and CDR2 as YSYEKL. CDR3 protein: CASSQEITSREQFF. The CDR3 nucleotides read TGCGCCAGCAGCCAAGAGATCACTTCTAGAGAGCAGTTCTTC.

V is TRBV6-1 and J is TRBJ2-7; D could derive from TRBD1 or TRBD2 (5 bases each). Germline CDR1 is MNHNS and CDR2 is SASEGT. Trimming removed 5 bases from V and 0 bases from J, with 14 bases in between. CDR3 length: 15 residues. The CDR3 DNA follows: TGTGCCAGCAGTACCCCCAGGGAGAGCTCCTACGAGCAGTACTTC. As protein: CASSTPRESSYEQYF.

V gene TRBV4-2 combines with J gene TRBJ2-3; 7 nucleotides agree with TRBD2. Germline V lookup: CDR1 LGHNA, CDR2 YNFKEQ. J lost 1 base, V lost 0 bases, and 4 bases had no gene match. The CDR3 is 16 amino acids. CDR3 coding DNA: TGTGCCAGCAGCCAAGATCTGGCGGGAGGCACAGATACGCAGTATTTT. Translation: CASSQDLAGGTDTQYF.

This clonotype was counted at least ten times. The genes are TRBV20-1 and TRBJ2-1; 8 bases align to TRBD2. The CDR3 consists of 14 residues. Germline CDR1 reads DFQATT; CDR2 reads SNEGSKA (reference sequence). J was trimmed by 7 bases and V by 8 bases; bases with no gene match: 13. The CDR3 here is CSCLRGGLGNEQFF. In nucleotides, the CDR3 is TGCAGTTGTCTCCGGGGGGGCCTGGGGAATGAGCAGTTCTTC.

This clonotype was counted at least ten times. The chain couples TRBV7-8 to TRBJ1-5; 8 nucleotides agree with TRBD1. V lost 5 bases to trimming and J lost 5 bases; unmatched junction nucleotides: 5. Looked up from germline, CDR1 is SGHVS and CDR2 is FQNEAQ. The CDR3 covers 14 residues. DNA for the CDR3: TGTGCCAGCAGCCAAACAGGGGGTCATCAGCCCCAGCATTTT. Protein product: CASSQTGGHQPQHF.

This chain links TRBV12-3 or TRBV12-4 with TRBJ2-5; 9 bases agree with TRBD2. The CDR3 has 14 amino acids. V was pared by 5 bases and J by 7 bases, with 8 bases of the junction left unmatched. The CDR3: CASSLGTSKGTQYF. Written as DNA, the CDR3 is TGTGCCAGCAGTCTCGGGACTAGCAAAGGGACCCAGTACTTC.

V is TRBV29-1 and J is TRBJ2-1; D perhaps matches TRBD1 (7 bases). The CDR3 covers 19 residues. Trimming left V 3 bases short and J 7 bases short, with 31 bases between. CDR1 and CDR2 (germline): SQVTM, ANQGSEA. CDR3 sequence (DNA): TGCAGCGTTGATGAAGTGGCGTTAAGCAGGGGGGATATCGGGAATGAGCAGTTCTTC. Amino acid sequence: CSVDEVALSRGDIGNEQFF.

The rearrangement uses TRBV4-2 and TRBJ2-2; 7 bases are a match to TRBD1. The CDR3 sequence is 17 residues long. Germline V gene lookup returns CDR1 LGHNA and CDR2 YNFKEQ. The V segment lost 2 bases and the J segment 0 bases; nucleotides outside the gene matches: 6. The CDR3 DNA sequence: TGTGCCAGCAGCCAATCCACAGGGGTGACGAACACCGGGGAGCTGTTTTTT. It specifies CASSQSTGVTNTGELFF.

This clonotype has a handful of counts. V gene TRBV15 combines with J gene TRBJ1-3; 9 bases align to TRBD1. Losses at the gene ends were 0 bases for V and 4 bases for J; bases not matched to a gene: 7. CDR1 is LNHNV, CDR2 YYDKDF, per germline (reference sequence). This CDR3 spans 17 amino acids. The DNA for the CDR3 is TGTGCCACCAGCAGAGATTTGGGACAGGGATCCGGAAACACCATATATTTT. Translating gives CATSRDLGQGSGNTIYF.

This clonotype was recorded a few times. The chain uses TRBV19 and TRBJ2-5; D uncertain. This CDR3 spans 15 amino acids. Germline CDR1 LNHDA, CDR2 SQIVND (reference sequence). V lost 2 bases to trimming and J lost 1 base, with 11 bases between them. In DNA form, the CDR3 reads TGTGCCAGTAGTATATGGGTCTCCCGCCAAGAGACCCAGTACTTC. It translates to CASSIWVSRQETQYF.

This clonotype has a handful of counts. V is TRBV3-1 and J is TRBJ1-4; no definite D call. Trimming pared 4 bases from V and 8 bases from J, leaving 14 bases between. CDR1 LGHDT and CDR2 YNNKEL come from the germline V gene (reference sequence). The CDR3 covers 14 residues. CDR3 nucleotide sequence: TGTGCCAGCAGCCCGGGAGCCAAGGGAGAAAAACTGTTTTTT. Translated: CASSPGAKGEKLFF.

The J gene is TRBJ2-7, the V gene TRBV19; D possibly matches TRBD1 or TRBD2 (5 bases each). V was pared by 5 bases and J by 3 bases, with 11 bases between. CDR1 is LNHDA, CDR2 SQIVND, per germline (reference sequence). The CDR3 is 13 amino acids. CDR3 DNA sequence: TGTGCCAGTAGTTCTCGGGACGTCTACGAGCAGTACTTC. Amino acid sequence: CASSSRDVYEQYF.

This clonotype was detected many times. The V and J genes are TRBV12-3 or TRBV12-4 and TRBJ2-5, with TRBD2 matching over 8 bases. The CDR3 extends over 16 amino acids. Trimming at V came to 1 base and at J to 0 bases, leaving 4 bases not matched to a gene. The CDR3 DNA sequence: TGTGCCAGCAGTTTAGATCAAGCGGGGGACCAAGAGACCCAGTACTTC. Protein sequence: CASSLDQAGDQETQYF.

The CDR3 nucleotides read TGTGCCAGCAGAATCGGGGATTCCTACAATGAGCAGTTCTTC. Encoded protein: CASRIGDSYNEQFF. The chain is built from TRBV6-1 and TRBJ2-1, with TRBD2 as a possible D gene (5 bases). There are 14 residues in the CDR3. V lost 6 bases and J 1 base, leaving 10 bases between the germline ends. CDR1 and CDR2 (germline): MNHNS, SASEGT.

The chain carries TRBV10-3 and TRBJ2-3; D is unclear. Germline V gene data show CDR1 as ENHRY and CDR2 as SYGVKD. V dropped 2 bases and J dropped 1 base, with 10 bases sitting between them. The CDR3 has 15 amino acids. In DNA, the CDR3 is TGTGCCATCAGTGAGAACGGGCAGCGCACAGATACGCAGTATTTT. Protein sequence: CAISENGQRTDTQYF.

J is TRBJ2-1 and V is TRBV9; 11 nucleotides match TRBD2. The CDR3 loop spans 20 amino acids. Germline CDR1 reads SGDLS; CDR2 reads YYNGEE. V trimming: 1 base; J trimming: 0 bases; junction bases outside the gene matches: 12. The CDR3, as DNA: TGTGCCAGCAGCGTAACCCAGGGGACTAGCGGAGAAAGCTCCTACAATGAGCAGTTCTTC. Protein product: CASSVTQGTSGESSYNEQFF.

V gene TRBV6-1 combines with J gene TRBJ2-1, with 9 bases matching TRBD2. Trimming at V came to 10 bases and at J to 7 bases, leaving 14 bases not matched to a gene. Germline CDR1 MNHNS, CDR2 SASEGT. This CDR3 comprises 15 residues. CDR3 protein: CATCHELAGGNEQFF. As DNA, the CDR3 is TGTGCCACCTGCCATGAGCTGGCGGGAGGGAATGAGCAGTTCTTC.

This clonotype was seen a few times. The rearrangement links TRBV3-1 to TRBJ1-6; D gene ambiguous. The V end lost 3 bases, the J end lost 9 bases, and 18 bases lay between the germline ends. The CDR3 is made up of 16 amino acids. Germline CDR1 and CDR2: LGHDT and YNNKEL (reference sequence). The CDR3 sequence: CASSHLADLAISPLHF. Here the CDR3 DNA reads TGTGCCAGCAGCCACCTTGCGGATCTGGCTATTTCACCCCTCCACTTT.

This clonotype was seen a handful of times. The V and J genes are TRBV14 and TRBJ2-7; D remains ambiguous. Germline CDR1 reads SGHDN; CDR2 reads FVKESK. CDR3 length: 13 amino acids. The V end lost 1 base, the J end lost 2 bases, and 6 bases lay between the germline ends. CDR3 sequence reads: CASSQAATYEQYF. The DNA of the CDR3 is TGTGCCAGCAGCCAAGCAGCTACCTACGAGCAGTACTTC. Full variable domain (outside the CDR3, taken from reference TRBV14 and TRBJ2-7): EAGVTQFPSHSVIEKGQTVTLRCDPISGHDNLYWYRRVMGKEIKFLLHFVKESKQDESGMPNNRFLAERTGGTYSTLKVQPAELEDSGVYFCASSQAATYEQYFGPGTRLTVT.

This clonotype has ten or more counts. The genes are TRBV12-3 or TRBV12-4 and TRBJ1-6, with D perhaps TRBD1 (5 bases). CDR3 length equals 15 residues. The germline V and J ends were trimmed by 6 bases and 8 bases, with 17 bases remaining between them. CDR3 sequence (DNA): TGTGCCAGCAGCTCCCCTGACAGCGCATATTCACCCCTCCACTTT. Its protein product is CASSSPDSAYSPLHF.

This clonotype was seen more than once but under ten times. This rearrangement joins TRBV27 to TRBJ2-3; 10 nucleotides align to TRBD1. The junction had 2 bases not matched to a gene; V was cut back by 6 bases and J by 2 bases. The CDR3 has 14 residues. In germline, CDR1 is MNHEY, CDR2 SMNVEV (reference sequence). The CDR3 here is CASRDRGYTDTQYF. CDR3 DNA: TGTGCCAGCAGGGACAGGGGGTACACAGATACGCAGTATTTT.

This clonotype turned up a few times. The J gene is TRBJ2-7, the V gene TRBV27; 14 positions match TRBD2. CDR3 length equals 14 residues. CDR1 and CDR2 from the germline V gene are MNHEY and SMNVEV (reference sequence). Unmatched junction bases numbered 4, after V lost 8 bases and J lost 4 bases. CDR3 nucleotide sequence: TGTGCCAGCGGGACTAGCGGGAGTTGGTACGAGCAGTACTTC. Amino acids: CASGTSGSWYEQYF.

The CDR3 loop is CASSRRTASTDTQYF. DNA of the CDR3: TGTGCCAGCAGCAGGCGGACAGCTAGCACAGATACGCAGTATTTT. The V call is TRBV5-6, the J call TRBJ2-3; D may be TRBD1 (6 bases). CDR1 SGHDT and CDR2 YYEEEE come from the germline V gene. This CDR3 region has 15 residues. V was trimmed by 4 bases and J by 0 bases, leaving 12 bases between them.

V is TRBV7-9 and J is TRBJ2-3, with TRBD1 identical over 11 bases. CDR1 and CDR2 (germline): SEHNR, FQNEAQ (reference sequence). The CDR3 contains 15 residues. Germline trimming cut 1 base from V and 15 bases from J; bases unmatched to any gene: 12. For the CDR3, the DNA is TGTGCCAGCAGCTTAGTGGGACAGGGGGATTTAAGCGATTATTTT. This sequence encodes CASSLVGQGDLSDYF.

This rearrangement joins TRBV13 to TRBJ1-1; unclear D gene. The V and J ends lost 1 base and 6 bases respectively, with 9 bases between them. Looked up from germline, CDR1 is PRHDT and CDR2 is FYEKMQ (reference sequence). The CDR3 is made up of 13 amino acids. The CDR3 DNA follows: TGTGCCAGCAGCTTAGAGGCAGGTGCTGAAGCTTTCTTT. This encodes CASSLEAGAEAFF.